Reported below is one T cell receptor (beta chain). The table lists this clone with many counts. Its antigen has not been determined. No base qualities exist here, and no much larger clone lies one base off it. The entire isolated RNA was reverse transcribed using the High Capacity cDNA Reverse Transcription Kit, and thus expressed TCRB transcripts were sequenced. Deep immunoSEQ sequencing was applied to naive, central memory and regulatory T cell samples, giving an average of roughly 3.3 million total reads per sample. Sorted cells were lysed in RLT buffer, and RNA was extracted using DNase-treated RNeasy Micro or Mini kits according to cell number. To prevent cross-contamination, every cell subset was processed on its own, while patient and healthy donor samples were processed together. Using the immunoSEQ multiplex PCR, TCRB sequences were amplified from cDNA into 87-bp fragments spanning the CDR3 region. Sequencing of the amplicons was performed on the Illumina HiSeq platform. Under the source paper's analysis protocol: Synthetic template baselines were used to correct PCR bias computationally, reads within Hamming distance 2 were collapsed, and singletons that could not be merged were discarded. Reads were aligned against IMGT to assign V, D and J genes, CDR3 length and insertions or deletions at six rearrangement sites. Clonotype counts were normalized to sorted cell number within each subset before computing true diversity and Gini coefficients with the tcR R package. The overlap coefficient, calculated on TCRB nucleotide sequences, was used to quantify repertoire sharing. As a proxy for the pre-selection repertoire, out-of-frame TCRB sequences from naive cells were analyzed. The table comes from immuneACCESS by way of TCRdb, which keeps in-frame sequences with V and J called. Part of the clones is missing from these tables; in studies checked, under half for an unresolved V gene and the rest for unknown reasons. The V and J calls and clone size come from that table; D and trimming were worked out from the DNA. For this sample there are 430,000 or so clones; about an eighth appear just once. Of the sample, more than 0.045% falls within the top ten clones.

A single peripheral blood draw of 95 to 150 mL on average was collected from each donor into heparinised tubes. Naive, central memory, regulatory and stem cell-like memory CD4+ T cells were sorted on a BD FACSAria II using a panel including CD45RO, CCR7, CD25, CD127, CD95 and CD27. A purity above 95% was achieved for all sorted populations. PBMCs were separated immediately by Lymphoprep density gradient centrifugation and were stained directly, without being cultured. Samples were stained and sorted in pairs, with one healthy donor and one patient per experiment, so that batch effects were minimized. The data stem from a study of beta chain features in type 1 diabetes (dated by TCRdb to the late 2010s). As for the study more broadly: Mean age, gender distribution, total cell number and subset yield did not differ between patients and healthy donors. A total of roughly 100 million sorted cells were examined across all samples, and a strong correlation was observed between cell number per subset and RNA yield. The study compared TCRB repertoires of sorted circulating CD4+ T cell subsets between recently diagnosed type 1 diabetes patients and matched healthy donors. Regulatory and stem cell-like memory subsets were obtained from only 8 patients and roughly eight healthy donors, while naive and central memory subsets were obtained from all 30 or so donors.

Relative to germline, V is 5 bases shorter and J is 2 bases shorter, with 10 bases between their ends. Inclusive of the bounding cysteine and phenylalanine, the CDR3 is 14 residues long. Just the 42-base CDR3 DNA is kept, in frame starting at base 1. CDR1 and CDR2 are read off the germline V gene as ENHRY and SYGVKD. What the authors observed across the whole study: At VDJ recombination sites, patients with type 1 diabetes made fewer insertions and deleted more nucleotides, a pattern implying thymic rearrangement abnormalities. Because cDNA was sequenced instead of genomic DNA, highly expressing activated cells could be over-represented, though the groups showed no difference in activation or CD3 levels. Because the HLA sub-analyses included only small numbers of individuals, any influence of HLA type on TCRB rearrangement was left unresolved. Naive, central memory and regulatory TCRB repertoires appeared more similar among patients than among healthy donors. A moderate but significant shortening of TCRB CDR3 length was observed in type 1 diabetes patients in all four CD4+ subsets. Shorter templates might be favored by PCR, yet because patient and control samples were amplified and corrected together, any such skew would affect both groups equally.

The chain is made from TRBV10-3 and TRBJ2-1; the D gene identity is not certain. The sample consisted of naive CD4+ T cells from blood. Per the publication, the cell subset or site label means: true naive CD4+ T cells. The receptor was isolated from a woman aged 18 to 35 in good health. The DNA sequence is given as TGTGCCATCAGTTTGGAGTATCCCTACAATGAGCAGTTCTTC. Its translation is CAISLEYPYNEQFF.